This T cell receptor (beta chain) was retrieved from a study of CD8+CD57+ T cells in acquired aplastic anemia. Across the study: Recorded DNA amounts for sorted CD4+ and CD8+ cells had an average of about 3.5 ug. Study-level findings and limits: Patients and controls turned out to have 25 to 35 CD8+ CDR3 sequences in common.

Genomic DNA, the template, was used for profiling of the TCR beta VDJ and CDR3. TCRdb called the reads again in MiXCR, with one record for every CDR3 protein. The data hold about 120,000 distinct CDR3 sequences, with 50% to 60% observed a single time. This clonotype was seen only a few times. Its antigen is as yet unknown. The junction and the germline gene differ at one end; a read error may be behind it. Individuals selected for sequencing had exhibited CD8+CD57+ cell expansion on flow cytometry. Every patient presented with severe acquired aplastic anemia. The germline CDR1 and CDR2 sequences are ENHRY and SYGVKD. CDR3 size: 15 residues.

The J gene is TRBJ2-3, the V gene TRBV10-3; 10 bases are a match to TRBD1. Sequencing was done on a sample of sorted CD4+, CD8+, or CD8+CD57+ T cells (not recorded which) from PBMCs. This TCR came from a human donor with aplastic anemia. CDR3 sequence: CASSEWTGGTDTQYF. Written as DNA, the CDR3 is TGTGCCAGCAGTGAGTGGACAGGGGGAACAGATACGCAGTATTTT.